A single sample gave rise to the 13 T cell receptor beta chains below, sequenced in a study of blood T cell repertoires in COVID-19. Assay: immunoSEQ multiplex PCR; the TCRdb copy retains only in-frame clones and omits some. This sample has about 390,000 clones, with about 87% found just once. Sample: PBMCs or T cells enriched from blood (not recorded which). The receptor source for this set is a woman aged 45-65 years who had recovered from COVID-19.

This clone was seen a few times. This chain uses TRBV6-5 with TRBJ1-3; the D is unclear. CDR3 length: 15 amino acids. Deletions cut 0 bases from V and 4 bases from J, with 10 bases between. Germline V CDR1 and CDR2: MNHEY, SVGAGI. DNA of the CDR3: TGTGCCAGCAGTTACTCTGGCGAGGGAGGAAACACCATATATTTT. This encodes CASSYSGEGGNTIYF.

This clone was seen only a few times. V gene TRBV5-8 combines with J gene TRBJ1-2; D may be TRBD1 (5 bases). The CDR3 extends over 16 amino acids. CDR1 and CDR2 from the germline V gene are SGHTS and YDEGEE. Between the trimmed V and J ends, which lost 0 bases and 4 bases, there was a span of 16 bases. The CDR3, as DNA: TGTGCCAGCAGCTTGGTTTCGCAGGGTTCATTCTATGGCTACACCTTC. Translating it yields CASSLVSQGSFYGYTF.

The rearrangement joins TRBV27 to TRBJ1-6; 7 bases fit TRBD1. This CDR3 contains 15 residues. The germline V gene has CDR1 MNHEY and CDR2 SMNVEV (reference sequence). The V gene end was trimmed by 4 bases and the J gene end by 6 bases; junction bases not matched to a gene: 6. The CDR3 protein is CASSSGQRANSPLHF. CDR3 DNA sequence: TGTGCCAGCAGTTCGGGACAGCGGGCTAATTCACCCCTCCACTTT.

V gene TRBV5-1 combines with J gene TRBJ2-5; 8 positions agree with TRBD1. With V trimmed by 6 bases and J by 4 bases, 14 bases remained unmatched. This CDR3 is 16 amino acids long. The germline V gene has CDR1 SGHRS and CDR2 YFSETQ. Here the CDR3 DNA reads TGCGCCAGCACCCTTTTCCCCAGTACAGGGGGAGAGACCCAGTACTTC. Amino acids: CASTLFPSTGGETQYF. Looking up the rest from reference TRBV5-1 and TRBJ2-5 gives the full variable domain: KAGVTQTPRYLIKTRGQQVTLSCSPISGHRSVSWYQQTPGQGLQFLFEYFSETQRNKGNFPGRFSGRQFSNSRSEMNVSTLELGDSALYLCASTLFPSTGGETQYFGPGTRLLVL.

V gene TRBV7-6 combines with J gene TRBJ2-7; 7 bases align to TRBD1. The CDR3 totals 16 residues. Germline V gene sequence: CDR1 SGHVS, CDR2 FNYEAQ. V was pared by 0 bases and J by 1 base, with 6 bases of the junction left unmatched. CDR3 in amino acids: CASSLAQTGLSYEQYF. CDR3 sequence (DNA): TGTGCCAGCAGCTTAGCTCAGACAGGGTTATCCTACGAGCAGTACTTC.

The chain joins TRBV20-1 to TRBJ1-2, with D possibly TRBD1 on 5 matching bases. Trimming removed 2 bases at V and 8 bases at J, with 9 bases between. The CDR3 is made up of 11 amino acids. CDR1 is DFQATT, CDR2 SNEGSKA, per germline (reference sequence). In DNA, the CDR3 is TGCAGTGCTAGACAGGGCGACGGCTACACCTTC. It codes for CSARQGDGYTF.

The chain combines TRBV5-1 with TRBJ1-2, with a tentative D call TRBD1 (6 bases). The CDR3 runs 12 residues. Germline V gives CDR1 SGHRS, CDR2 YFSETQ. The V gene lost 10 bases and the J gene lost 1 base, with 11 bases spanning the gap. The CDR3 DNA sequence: TGCGCCTCTAAAGGGGGTAACTATGGCTACACCTTC. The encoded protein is CASKGGNYGYTF. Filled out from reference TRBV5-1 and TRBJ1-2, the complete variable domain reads KAGVTQTPRYLIKTRGQQVTLSCSPISGHRSVSWYQQTPGQGLQFLFEYFSETQRNKGNFPGRFSGRQFSNSRSEMNVSTLELGDSALYLCASKGGNYGYTFGSGTRLTVV.

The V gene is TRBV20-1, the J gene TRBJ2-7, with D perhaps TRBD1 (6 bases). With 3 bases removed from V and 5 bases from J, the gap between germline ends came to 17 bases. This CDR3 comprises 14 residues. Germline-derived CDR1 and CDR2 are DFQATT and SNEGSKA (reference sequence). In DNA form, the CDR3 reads TGCAGTGCTAGTCCCCGTGTGGCAGGGGACGAGCAGTACTTC. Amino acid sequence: CSASPRVAGDEQYF.

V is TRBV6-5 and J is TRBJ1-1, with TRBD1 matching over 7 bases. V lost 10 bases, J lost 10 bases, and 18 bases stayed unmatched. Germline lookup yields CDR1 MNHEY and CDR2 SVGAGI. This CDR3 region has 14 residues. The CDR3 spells CATNQGGGPRGAFF. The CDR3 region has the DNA TGTGCCACGAACCAAGGAGGGGGCCCGAGGGGAGCTTTCTTT.

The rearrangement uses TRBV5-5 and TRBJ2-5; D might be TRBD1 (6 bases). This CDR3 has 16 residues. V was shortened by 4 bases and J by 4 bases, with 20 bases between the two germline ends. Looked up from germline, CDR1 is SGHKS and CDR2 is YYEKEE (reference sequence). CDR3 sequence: CASSRRTQGWSETQYF. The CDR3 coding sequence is TGTGCCAGCAGCCGGAGAACACAGGGATGGTCAGAGACCCAGTACTTC. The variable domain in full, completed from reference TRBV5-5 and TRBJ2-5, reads DAGVTQSPTHLIKTRGQQVTLRCSPISGHKSVSWYQQVLGQGPQFIFQYYEKEERGRGNFPDRFSARQFPNYSSELNVNALLLGDSALYLCASSRRTQGWSETQYFGPGTRLLVL.

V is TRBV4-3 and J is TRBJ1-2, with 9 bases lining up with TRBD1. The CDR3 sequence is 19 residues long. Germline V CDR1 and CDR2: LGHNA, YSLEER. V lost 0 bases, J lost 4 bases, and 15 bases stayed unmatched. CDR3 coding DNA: TGCGCCAGCAGCCAAGAAGTACGCGGGACAGGGAGATTCAGCTATGGCTACACCTTC. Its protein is CASSQEVRGTGRFSYGYTF.

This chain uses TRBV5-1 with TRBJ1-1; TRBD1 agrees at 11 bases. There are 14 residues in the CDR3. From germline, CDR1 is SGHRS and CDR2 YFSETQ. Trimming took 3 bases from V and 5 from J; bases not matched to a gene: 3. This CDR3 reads CASSWGTGGTEAFF. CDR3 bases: TGCGCCAGCAGCTGGGGGACAGGGGGAACTGAAGCTTTCTTT.

The CDR3 bases are TGTGCCAGCAGTCGTCAACCAGCGGGGATGGAGACCCAGTACTTC. Translated, it gives CASSRQPAGMETQYF. The chain is built from TRBV27 and TRBJ2-5; TRBD2 agrees at 7 bases. CDR1 and CDR2 (germline): MNHEY, SMNVEV (reference sequence). V gave up 5 bases and J gave up 5 bases; unmatched junction bases: 11. This CDR3 comprises 15 residues.